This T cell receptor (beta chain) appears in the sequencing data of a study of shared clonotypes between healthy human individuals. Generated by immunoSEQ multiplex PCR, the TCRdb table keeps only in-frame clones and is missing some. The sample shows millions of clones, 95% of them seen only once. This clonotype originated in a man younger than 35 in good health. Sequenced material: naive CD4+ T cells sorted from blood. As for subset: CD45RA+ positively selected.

The CDR3 protein is CASSPRDTQYF. The CDR3, as DNA: TGTGCCAGCAGTCCCAGAGATACGCAGTATTTT. The rearrangement links TRBV7-8 to TRBJ2-3, with D unclear. CDR1 is SGHVS and CDR2 is FQNEAQ in the germline V gene. The CDR3 sequence is 11 residues long. Trimming removed 6 bases at V and 5 bases at J, with 6 bases between.